This entry lists 21 T cell receptor beta chains sequenced from one sample in a study of OX40 agonist ivuxolimab in advanced cancers. Libraries were prepared by immunoSEQ multiplex PCR; TCRdb keeps only in-frame clonotypes and omits some of them. The top ten hold approximately 0.51% of the sample, which has about 79,000 clones, approximately 80% seen once. The sample consisted of CD4+ or CD8+ T cells sorted from blood, taken in a trial of the OX40 agonist ivuxolimab. All receptors come from an adult with an advanced solid tumor such as melanoma, head and neck, liver or kidney cancer.

The genes are TRBV4-3 and TRBJ2-2, with 8 bases aligning to TRBD2. V shed 3 bases and J 4 bases; nucleotides not matched to a gene: 7. The length of the CDR3 is 16 residues. In germline, CDR1 is LGHNA, CDR2 YSLEER. For the CDR3, the DNA is TGCGCCAGCAGCCAGAATGGCGGGAGGATCACCGGGGAGCTGTTTTTT. Amino acid sequence: CASSQNGGRITGELFF.

V gene TRBV4-3 combines with J gene TRBJ1-4, with 10 positions matching TRBD1. The CDR3 is 16 residues long. CDR1 LGHNA and CDR2 YSLEER come from the germline V gene. J was trimmed by 7 bases and V by 2 bases; bases with no gene match: 7. In DNA form, the CDR3 reads TGCGCCAGCAGCCAAATTACCGGGACAGGGGTTGAAAAACTGTTTTTT. The encoded protein is CASSQITGTGVEKLFF.

The CDR3 is CASSQNRVSGQETQYF. DNA for the CDR3: TGTGCCAGCAGCCAAAATAGGGTTAGCGGACAAGAGACCCAGTACTTC. The V and J genes are TRBV14 and TRBJ2-5; a weak D match, TRBD2 (6 bases). The CDR3 totals 16 residues. V lost 2 bases and J 2 bases, leaving 15 bases between the germline ends. The germline V gene has CDR1 SGHDN and CDR2 FVKESK.

The chain recombines TRBV5-6 with TRBJ1-5, with no clear D. This CDR3 is 14 amino acids long. Germline assignment: CDR1 SGHDT and CDR2 YYEEEE. Trimming took 0 bases from V and 3 from J, leaving 7 bases between them. The CDR3 protein is CASSLEGINQPQHF. CDR3 sequence (DNA): TGTGCCAGCAGCTTGGAAGGGATCAATCAGCCCCAGCATTTT.

The chain joins TRBV5-1 to TRBJ2-1, with TRBD2 matching over 8 bases. The germline V gene has CDR1 SGHRS and CDR2 YFSETQ. Trimming removed 3 bases from V and 4 bases from J; junction bases left unmatched: 3. The CDR3 loop spans 14 amino acids. The CDR3 protein is CASSSGGLYNEQFF. The CDR3, as DNA: TGCGCCAGCAGCTCGGGGGGGCTGTACAATGAGCAGTTCTTC.

This chain joins TRBV27 and TRBJ2-2; possibly TRBD1 for D (6 bases). The CDR3 is 13 amino acids. Germline V gene data show CDR1 as MNHEY and CDR2 as SMNVEV (reference sequence). V lost 4 bases, J lost 5 bases, and 8 bases lay in between. The CDR3 reads CASSSRGTGELFF. In DNA, the CDR3 is TGTGCCAGCAGTTCAAGGGGGACCGGGGAGCTGTTTTTT.

The rearrangement links TRBV9 to TRBJ2-1; 7 bases align to TRBD2. The germline V gene has CDR1 SGDLS and CDR2 YYNGEE. This CDR3 contains 15 residues. V was clipped by 0 bases and J by 4 bases; unmatched bases: 4. CDR3 DNA sequence: TGTGCCAGCAGCGTAGCTGGGACTAAGTACAATGAGCAGTTCTTC. It codes for CASSVAGTKYNEQFF.

The chain employs TRBV15 and TRBJ2-1; TRBD1 matches 10 bases. The ends lost 5 bases at V and 7 bases at J; junction bases unmatched: 8. The germline V gene has CDR1 LNHNV and CDR2 YYDKDF (reference sequence). The CDR3 contains 15 residues. The CDR3, as DNA: TGTGCCACCAGCCGGGGACAGGGGAGAGGGAATGAGCAGTTCTTC. Its translation is CATSRGQGRGNEQFF.

The rearrangement uses TRBV28 and TRBJ1-5; D gene uncertain. The length of the CDR3 is 12 residues. Trimming removed 6 bases at V and 0 bases at J, with 3 bases between. Germline-derived CDR1 and CDR2 are MDHEN and SYDVKM. This CDR3 is CASRDSNQPQHF. CDR3 sequence (DNA): TGTGCCAGCAGAGATAGCAATCAGCCCCAGCATTTT.

The rearrangement joins TRBV28 to TRBJ2-5; perhaps TRBD1 as D (6 bases). V was shortened by 6 bases and J by 5 bases, with 16 bases between the two germline ends. The germline gives CDR1 MDHEN, CDR2 SYDVKM. There are 14 residues in the CDR3. CDR3 DNA: TGTGCCAGCAGCTCACAACAGGGCTGGGAGACCCAGTACTTC. Its translation: CASSSQQGWETQYF.

The rearrangement links TRBV20-1 to TRBJ2-5, with D possibly being TRBD2 (6 bases). The CDR3 length is 11 residues. Germline-derived CDR1 and CDR2 are DFQATT and SNEGSKA (reference sequence). The germline V and J ends were trimmed by 0 bases and 7 bases, with 6 bases remaining between them. DNA of the CDR3: TGCAGTGCTAGAGAGGGACTGACCCAGTACTTC. Translating it yields CSAREGLTQYF.

This chain joins TRBV28 and TRBJ2-7; D is unclear. In germline, CDR1 is MDHEN, CDR2 SYDVKM. CDR3 size: 11 residues. The V and J ends lost 5 bases and 7 bases respectively, with 9 bases between them. For the CDR3, the DNA is TGTGCCAGCAGTCTACCCCCGGAGCAGTACTTC. Its translation: CASSLPPEQYF. The full variable domain, in which reference TRBV28 and TRBJ2-7 provide the parts outside the CDR3, is DVKVTQSSRYLVKRTGEKVFLECVQDMDHENMFWYRQDPGLGLRLIYFSYDVKMKEKGDIPEGYSVSREKKERFSLILESASTNQTSMYLCASSLPPEQYFGPGTRLTVT.

The V gene is TRBV14, the J gene TRBJ1-3; D may be TRBD1 (5 bases). The CDR3 contains 17 residues. Germline lookup yields CDR1 SGHDN and CDR2 FVKESK. Trimming cost V 0 bases and J 0 bases, with 12 bases left between them. In DNA form, the CDR3 reads TGTGCCAGCAGCCAAGATTCCACAGGTTTCTCTGGAAACACCATATATTTT. Translating gives CASSQDSTGFSGNTIYF. Full variable domain (outside the CDR3, taken from reference TRBV14 and TRBJ1-3): EAGVTQFPSHSVIEKGQTVTLRCDPISGHDNLYWYRRVMGKEIKFLLHFVKESKQDESGMPNNRFLAERTGGTYSTLKVQPAELEDSGVYFCASSQDSTGFSGNTIYFGEGSWLTVV.

The V call is TRBV5-4, the J call TRBJ2-3; the D is unclear. The CDR3 has 13 residues. Trimming took off 2 bases at V and 3 bases at J, with 7 bases between the two ends. CDR1 is SGHNT and CDR2 is YYREEE in the germline V gene (reference sequence). CDR3 sequence: CASSLGWTDTQYF. CDR3 in DNA: TGTGCCAGCAGCTTAGGGTGGACAGATACGCAGTATTTT.

V and J are TRBV2 and TRBJ1-5, with 8 bases fitting TRBD1. V was pared by 6 bases and J by 3 bases, with 13 bases of the junction left unmatched. CDR3 length: 17 amino acids. Germline values: CDR1 SNHLY, CDR2 FYNNEI. The CDR3 reads CASRDAGGWALNQPQHF. The DNA of the CDR3 is TGTGCCAGCAGAGACGCAGGGGGCTGGGCCCTCAATCAGCCCCAGCATTTT.

The chain joins TRBV6-6 to TRBJ2-2; 7 bases fit TRBD2. The germline V gene encodes CDR1 MNHNY and CDR2 SVGAGI (reference sequence). The V segment lost 8 bases and the J segment 0 bases; nucleotides outside the gene matches: 6. This CDR3 has 15 residues. The DNA for the CDR3 is TGTGCCAGCGTCCGTGCGGGGGCGAACACCGGGGAGCTGTTTTTT. This translates into CASVRAGANTGELFF.

As DNA, the CDR3 is TGTGCCAGCGGGACAATCACAGATACGCAGTATTTT. Encoded protein: CASGTITDTQYF. This chain links TRBV28 with TRBJ2-3; a possible D gene is TRBD1 (6 bases). This CDR3 has 12 residues. V was trimmed by 8 bases and J by 2 bases, leaving 8 bases between them. Germline loops: CDR1 MDHEN, CDR2 SYDVKM.

The table lists this clone with a count of one. The chain links TRBV19 to TRBJ2-6; 11 nucleotides agree with TRBD1. Trimming at V came to 4 bases and at J to 0 bases, leaving 11 bases not matched to a gene. The CDR3 spans 20 residues. Per the germline V gene, CDR1 is LNHDA and CDR2 is SQIVND (reference sequence). The CDR3 reads CASSSGWTGGHYSGANVLTF. The CDR3, as DNA: TGTGCCAGTAGTAGCGGTTGGACAGGGGGCCACTACTCTGGGGCCAACGTCCTGACTTTC.

This chain joins TRBV30 and TRBJ1-3; D remains ambiguous. The germline V gene encodes CDR1 GTSNPN and CDR2 SVGIG (reference sequence). CDR3 size: 14 residues. V was shortened by 1 base and J by 0 bases, with 7 bases between the two germline ends. The CDR3 reads CAWSGGYSGNTIYF. Here the CDR3 DNA reads TGTGCCTGGAGTGGGGGTTACTCTGGAAACACCATATATTTT.

J is TRBJ2-3 and V is TRBV14; weak D call: TRBD1 (6 bases). CDR3 length: 14 amino acids. The germline V gene encodes CDR1 SGHDN and CDR2 FVKESK. V lost 2 bases to trimming and J lost 7 bases, with 13 bases between them. The CDR3 bases are TGTGCCAGCAGCCAATTGCCGGGACAACATACGCAGTATTTT. It specifies CASSQLPGQHTQYF.

This clone occurred a few times. This chain's CDR3 is CAGTSGVNTGELFF. CDR3 DNA: TGTGCCGGGACTAGCGGAGTGAACACCGGGGAGCTGTTTTTT. The chain combines TRBV30 with TRBJ2-2; TRBD2 matches 11 bases. Germline values: CDR1 GTSNPN, CDR2 SVGIG (reference sequence). J was trimmed by 1 base and V by 8 bases; bases with no gene match: 3. The CDR3 has 14 residues. Full variable domain (remainder filled in from reference TRBV30 and TRBJ2-2): SQTIHQWPATLVQPVGSPLSLECTVEGTSNPNLYWYRQAAGRGLQLLFYSVGIGQISSEVPQNLSASRPQDRQFILSSKKLLLSDSGFYLCAGTSGVNTGELFFGEGSRLTVL.